This T cell receptor (beta chain) stems from a study of blood T cell repertoires in COVID-19. Overall study: Donors in the United States, Italy and Spain gave samples during acute or convalescent COVID-19. Sources were T cells, B-cell-depleted T cells, or PBMCs; the material itself was cDNA or gDNA.

The CDR3 has 16 amino acids. The trim removed 4 bases at V and 1 base at J, leaving 6 bases unmatched. Germline V CDR1 and CDR2: LGHDT, YNNKEL (reference sequence). In the source study's methods: Estimation of nucleated cell counts relied on the amplification of reference gene primers. Only in-frame clones appear in the TCRdb table, and some are missing; sequencing was by immunoSEQ multiplex PCR. V and J calls plus clone size are reproduced from that table; the DNA served to infer D and trimming. The table records fewer than 6,000 clones, about 88% of them present only once. The receptor was derived from a woman over 75 with acute or convalescent COVID-19. The sample comprised peripheral blood. J is TRBJ2-1 and V is TRBV3-1 (or the pseudogene TRBV3-2); TRBD2 agrees at 8 bases. The CDR3 reads CASSPLGGASYNEQFF. In DNA form, the CDR3 reads TGTGCCAGCAGCCCCCTCGGGGGGGCTTCCTACAATGAGCAGTTCTTC.